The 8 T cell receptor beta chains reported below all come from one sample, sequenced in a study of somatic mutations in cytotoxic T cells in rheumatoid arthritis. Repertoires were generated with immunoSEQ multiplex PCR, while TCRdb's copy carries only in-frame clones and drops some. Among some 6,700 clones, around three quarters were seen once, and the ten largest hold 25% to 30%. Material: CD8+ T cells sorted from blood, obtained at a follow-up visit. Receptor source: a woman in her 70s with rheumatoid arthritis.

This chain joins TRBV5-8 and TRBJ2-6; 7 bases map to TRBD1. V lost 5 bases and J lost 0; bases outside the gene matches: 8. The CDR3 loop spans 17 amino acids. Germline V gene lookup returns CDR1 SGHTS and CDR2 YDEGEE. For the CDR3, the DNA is TGTGCCAGCAGTCAGACAGGGACCTACTCTGGGGCCAACGTCCTGACTTTC. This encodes CASSQTGTYSGANVLTF.

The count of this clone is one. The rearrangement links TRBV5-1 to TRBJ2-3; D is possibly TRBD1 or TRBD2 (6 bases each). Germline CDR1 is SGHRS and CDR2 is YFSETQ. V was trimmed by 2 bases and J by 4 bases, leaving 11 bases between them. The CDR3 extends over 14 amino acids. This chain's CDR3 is CASSFTGAADTQYF. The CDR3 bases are TGCGCCAGCAGCTTTACGGGGGCCGCAGATACGCAGTATTTT.

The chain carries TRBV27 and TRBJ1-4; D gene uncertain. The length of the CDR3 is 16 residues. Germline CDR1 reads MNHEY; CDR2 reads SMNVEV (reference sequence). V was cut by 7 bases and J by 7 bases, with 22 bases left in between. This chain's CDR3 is CASKSNLQDGGEKLFF. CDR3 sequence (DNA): TGTGCCAGCAAAAGCAACCTCCAGGATGGTGGTGAAAAACTGTTTTTT.

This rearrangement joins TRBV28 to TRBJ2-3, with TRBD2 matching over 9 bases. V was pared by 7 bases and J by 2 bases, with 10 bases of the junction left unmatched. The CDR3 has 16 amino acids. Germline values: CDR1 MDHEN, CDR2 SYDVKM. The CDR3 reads CASIESTSGLTDTQYF. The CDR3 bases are TGTGCCAGCATCGAGTCGACTAGCGGCCTCACAGATACGCAGTATTTT.

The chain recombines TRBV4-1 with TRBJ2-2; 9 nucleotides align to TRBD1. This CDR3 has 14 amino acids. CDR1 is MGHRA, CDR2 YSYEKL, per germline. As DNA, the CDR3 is TGCCTTAGGTCGGGGACAGGGCGAACCGGGGAGCTGTTTTTT. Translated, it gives CLRSGTGRTGELFF.

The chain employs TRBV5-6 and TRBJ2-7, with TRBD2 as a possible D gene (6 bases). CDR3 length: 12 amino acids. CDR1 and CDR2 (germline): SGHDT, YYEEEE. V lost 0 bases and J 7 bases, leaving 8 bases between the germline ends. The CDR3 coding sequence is TGTGCCAGCAGCTTGGGACTAGGGGAGCAGTACTTC. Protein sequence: CASSLGLGEQYF.

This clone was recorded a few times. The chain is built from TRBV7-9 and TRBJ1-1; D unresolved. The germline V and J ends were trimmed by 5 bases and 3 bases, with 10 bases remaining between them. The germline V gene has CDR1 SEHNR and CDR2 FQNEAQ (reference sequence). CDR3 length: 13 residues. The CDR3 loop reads CASSQSWDTEAFF. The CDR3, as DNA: TGTGCCAGCAGCCAAAGCTGGGACACTGAAGCTTTCTTT. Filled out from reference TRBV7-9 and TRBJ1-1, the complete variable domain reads DTGVSQNPRHKITKRGQNVTFRCDPISEHNRLYWYRQTLGQGPEFLTYFQNEAQLEKSRLLSDRFSAERPKGSFSTLEIQRTEQGDSAMYLCASSQSWDTEAFFGQGTRLTVV.

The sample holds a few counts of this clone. CDR3 region: CASSLWGGELFF. Here the CDR3 DNA reads TGTGCCAGCAGCCTTTGGGGCGGGGAGCTGTTTTTT. The chain carries TRBV5-4 and TRBJ2-2; D not certain. Germline lookup yields CDR1 SGHNT and CDR2 YYREEE (reference sequence). The CDR3 length is 12 residues. Trimming shortened V by 4 bases and J by 7 bases, and 8 bases separated the two germline ends. Filled out from reference TRBV5-4 and TRBJ2-2, the complete variable domain reads ETGVTQSPTHLIKTRGQQVTLRCSSQSGHNTVSWYQQALGQGPQFIFQYYREEENGRGNFPPRFSGLQFPNYSSELNVNALELDDSALYLCASSLWGGELFFGEGSRLTVL.